The rows below give T cell receptor beta chains drawn from one sample of a study of cytomegalovirus exposure and HLA in healthy donors. TCRdb keeps only in-frame clones here, not all; method: immunoSEQ multiplex PCR. The repertoire consists of around 130,000 clones, with roughly 75% occurring once and the leading ten covering roughly 5.7%. Specimen: PBMCs. The receptors were sampled from a man younger than 40 in good health and CMV-seronegative. Both conserved end residues are part of each CDR3. Fields, in order: V gene, J gene, CDR3 length, D gene, CDR3 protein, CDR3 DNA. The D gene is left open where the match is weak.

TRBV5-8	TRBJ2-5	19	TRBD2	CASSLRGGALAGRQETQYF	TGTGCCAGCAGCTTACGCGGGGGGGCACTAGCGGGCCGCCAAGAGACCCAGTACTTC
TRBV28	TRBJ1-2	13	.	CASSLKTAQGYTF	TGTGCCAGCAGTTTAAAAACCGCACAGGGCTACACCTTC
TRBV5-1	TRBJ1-4	15	.	CASSGARQTNEKLFF	TGCGCCAGCAGCGGCGCAAGACAGACAAATGAAAAACTGTTTTTT
TRBV27	TRBJ2-3	14	.	CASSWTIGTDTQYF	TGTGCCAGCAGCTGGACTATCGGCACAGATACGCAGTATTTT
TRBV7-8	TRBJ1-2	14	TRBD1	CASSQGQGKYGYTF	TGTGCCAGCAGCCAGGGACAGGGCAAGTATGGCTACACCTTC
TRBV15	TRBJ1-3	16	.	CATSGGLWGAGNTIYF	TGTGCCACCAGCGGGGGCTTATGGGGTGCAGGAAACACCATATATTTT
TRBV6-5	TRBJ1-1	15	.	CASSYSKSGNTEAFF	TGTGCCAGCAGTTACTCGAAGTCGGGGAACACTGAAGCTTTCTTT
TRBV19	TRBJ2-3	15	.	CASSIYGGNTDTQYF	TGTGCCAGTAGTATATACGGAGGGAACACAGATACGCAGTATTTT
TRBV6-6	TRBJ2-3	15	TRBD2	CASRSSGDYTDTQYF	TGTGCCAGCAGATCATCCGGGGACTACACAGATACGCAGTATTTT
TRBV9	TRBJ2-2	14	.	CASSPRSNTGELFF	TGTGCCAGCAGCCCCAGGTCGAACACCGGGGAGCTGTTTTTT
TRBV5-6	TRBJ1-4	15	.	CASSDRQPLNEKLFF	TGTGCCAGCAGCGACAGACAACCTTTAAATGAAAAACTGTTTTTT
TRBV6-6	TRBJ1-4	16	TRBD1	CASSSRDRPRNEKLFF	TGTGCCAGCAGTTCCCGGGACAGGCCCCGTAATGAAAAACTGTTTTTT
TRBV5-6	TRBJ1-5	15	TRBD1	CASSEGQGYNQPQHF	TGTGCCAGCAGCGAGGGACAGGGGTACAATCAGCCCCAGCATTTT
TRBV27	TRBJ2-7	16	.	CASSLSGRGTTYEQYF	TGTGCCAGCAGTTTATCGGGTCGGGGGACGACCTACGAGCAGTACTTC
TRBV21-1	TRBJ1-5	21	.	CASSKYLEAGGIVASNQPQHF	TGTGCCAGCAGCAAATACCTAGAGGCAGGGGGTATAGTGGCGAGCAATCAGCCCCAGCATTTT